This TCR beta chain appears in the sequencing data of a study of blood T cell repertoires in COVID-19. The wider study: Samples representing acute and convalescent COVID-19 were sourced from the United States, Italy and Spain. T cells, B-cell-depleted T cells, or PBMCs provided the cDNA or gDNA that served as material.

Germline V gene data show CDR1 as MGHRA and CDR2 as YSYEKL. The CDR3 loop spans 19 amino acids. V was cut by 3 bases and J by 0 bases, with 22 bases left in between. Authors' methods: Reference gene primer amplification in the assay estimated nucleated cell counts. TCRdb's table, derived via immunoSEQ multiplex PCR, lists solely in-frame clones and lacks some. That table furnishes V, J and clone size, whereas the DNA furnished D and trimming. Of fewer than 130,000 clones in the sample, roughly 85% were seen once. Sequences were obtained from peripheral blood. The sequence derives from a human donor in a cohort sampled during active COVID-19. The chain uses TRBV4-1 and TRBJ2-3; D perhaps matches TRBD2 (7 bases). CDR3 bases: TGCGCCAGCAGCCAGGGGGGGATGAGGGGACACCAAAGCACAGATACGCAGTATTTT. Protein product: CASSQGGMRGHQSTDTQYF.